The 13 T cell receptor beta chains listed next were all sequenced from one sample in a study of identifying expanded T cells in peripheral blood. Sequenced by immunoSEQ multiplex PCR; TCRdb stores in-frame clones only, minus some. This sample carries over 80,000 clones, around 87% of them seen once, and the ten largest clones take roughly 5.5%. Source material: blood. The receptors were gathered from a person aged 18 to 70 in good health.

The chain carries TRBV10-3 and TRBJ1-2; the D is unclear. The length of the CDR3 is 13 residues. Trimming cost V 8 bases and J 0 bases, with 10 bases left between them. Germline V CDR1 and CDR2: ENHRY, SYGVKD. The CDR3 loop is CAIAGDSNYGYTF. Written as DNA, the CDR3 is TGTGCCATCGCCGGCGACTCTAACTATGGCTACACCTTC.

The chain recombines TRBV7-9 with TRBJ1-1, with D unresolved. The CDR3 covers 13 residues. The germline gives CDR1 SEHNR, CDR2 FQNEAQ (reference sequence). V lost 5 bases, J lost 8 bases, and 15 bases lay in between. In DNA, the CDR3 is TGTGCCAGCAGCCAATATAGCGAGGGCGAAGCTTTCTTT. Encoded protein: CASSQYSEGEAFF.

V is TRBV11-3 and J is TRBJ2-1; TRBD2 is a possible D gene (5 bases). Between the trimmed V and J ends, which lost 6 bases and 8 bases, there was a span of 17 bases. The CDR3 sequence is 14 residues long. CDR1 SGHNT and CDR2 YENEEA come from the germline V gene. This CDR3 is CASSSDGVRHEQFF. CDR3 DNA: TGTGCCAGCAGTTCAGACGGGGTTAGGCATGAGCAGTTCTTC.

As for this clone: The same CDR3 can be traced to other DNA sequences in this sample. The chain joins TRBV6-5 to TRBJ1-2; D call uncertain. Between the trimmed V and J ends, which lost 0 bases and 2 bases, there was a span of 7 bases. This CDR3 is 14 amino acids long. Germline V gene sequence: CDR1 MNHEY, CDR2 SVGAGI. CDR3 amino acids: CASSYSTGNYGYTF. The CDR3 coding sequence is TGTGCCAGCAGTTACTCGACGGGCAACTATGGCTACACCTTC.

CDR3 nucleotide sequence: TGTGCCAGCAGTTACTCGGTGAGCTCCTACGAGCAGTACTTC. This translates into CASSYSVSSYEQYF. The chain joins TRBV6-5 to TRBJ2-7; no clear D gene. Trimming left V 0 bases short and J 0 bases short, with 6 bases between. CDR1 and CDR2 from the germline V gene are MNHEY and SVGAGI. This CDR3 has 14 residues.

V gene TRBV4-3 combines with J gene TRBJ2-7; a possible D gene is TRBD1 (6 bases). CDR3 length: 15 residues. Trimming stripped 1 base from V and 3 bases from J, with 13 bases between. Germline loops: CDR1 LGHNA, CDR2 YSLEER. The CDR3 coding sequence is TGCGCCAGCAGCCAAGCGACATTGACAGGCTACGAGCAGTACTTC. Its protein product is CASSQATLTGYEQYF.

The chain combines TRBV30 with TRBJ1-2, with D perhaps matching TRBD1 (6 bases). The CDR3 length is 13 residues. Germline V lookup: CDR1 GTSNPN, CDR2 SVGIG (reference sequence). Trimming stripped 2 bases from V and 6 bases from J, with 13 bases between. The CDR3 sequence: CAWSWGEGDGYTF. The CDR3 DNA reads TGTGCCTGGAGTTGGGGTGAGGGGGATGGCTACACCTTC.

This clone was seen just once. CDR3 coding DNA: TGTGCCAGCAGCTTGATCAGGAACAATGAGCAGTTCTTC. This gives the protein CASSLIRNNEQFF. V and J are TRBV11-2 and TRBJ2-1; D is uncertain. CDR3 length: 13 amino acids. Germline V gene lookup returns CDR1 SGHAT and CDR2 FQNNGV. V was trimmed by 3 bases and J by 5 bases, leaving 8 bases between them.

V gene TRBV9 combines with J gene TRBJ2-5; 7 bases are a match to TRBD2. With 0 bases clipped from V and 5 bases from J, the junction kept 7 bases outside the gene matches. The CDR3 has 15 amino acids. Germline values: CDR1 SGDLS, CDR2 YYNGEE. In DNA, the CDR3 is TGTGCCAGCAGCGTAGGTCGGGGGGTCGTGGAGACCCAGTACTTC. Translation: CASSVGRGVVETQYF.

The chain links TRBV5-4 to TRBJ1-1; possibly TRBD1 for D (5 bases). The germline V gene encodes CDR1 SGHNT and CDR2 YYREEE (reference sequence). V lost 0 bases, J lost 7 bases, and 10 bases lay in between. The CDR3 is 13 amino acids. CDR3 residues: CASSLALGGEAFF. The DNA for the CDR3 is TGTGCCAGCAGCTTGGCATTGGGGGGTGAAGCTTTCTTT.

The rearrangement uses TRBV5-8 and TRBJ1-3; no clear D gene. In germline, CDR1 is SGHTS, CDR2 YDEGEE. CDR3 size: 13 residues. V lost 5 bases, J lost 4 bases, and 10 bases lay in between. CDR3: CASRDRSGNTIYF. The CDR3 DNA reads TGTGCCAGCAGGGACCGGTCGGGAAACACCATATATTTT.

The rearrangement uses TRBV2 and TRBJ1-4; TRBD1 matches 8 bases. The CDR3 spans 16 residues. CDR1 is SNHLY, CDR2 FYNNEI, per germline. J lost 7 bases, V lost 4 bases, and 11 bases had no gene match. The CDR3 protein is CASSGNQGTGLEKLFF. Written as DNA, the CDR3 is TGTGCCAGCAGTGGAAATCAAGGGACAGGTCTTGAAAAACTGTTTTTT.

The chain carries TRBV7-2 and TRBJ2-3; TRBD2 agrees at 9 bases. V was clipped by 5 bases and J by 2 bases; unmatched bases: 8. Germline values: CDR1 SGHTA, CDR2 FQGNSA. The CDR3 length is 16 residues. CDR3 bases: TGTGCCAGCAGCATGTCGGCGGGGGGGACCACAGATACGCAGTATTTT. The encoded protein is CASSMSAGGTTDTQYF.